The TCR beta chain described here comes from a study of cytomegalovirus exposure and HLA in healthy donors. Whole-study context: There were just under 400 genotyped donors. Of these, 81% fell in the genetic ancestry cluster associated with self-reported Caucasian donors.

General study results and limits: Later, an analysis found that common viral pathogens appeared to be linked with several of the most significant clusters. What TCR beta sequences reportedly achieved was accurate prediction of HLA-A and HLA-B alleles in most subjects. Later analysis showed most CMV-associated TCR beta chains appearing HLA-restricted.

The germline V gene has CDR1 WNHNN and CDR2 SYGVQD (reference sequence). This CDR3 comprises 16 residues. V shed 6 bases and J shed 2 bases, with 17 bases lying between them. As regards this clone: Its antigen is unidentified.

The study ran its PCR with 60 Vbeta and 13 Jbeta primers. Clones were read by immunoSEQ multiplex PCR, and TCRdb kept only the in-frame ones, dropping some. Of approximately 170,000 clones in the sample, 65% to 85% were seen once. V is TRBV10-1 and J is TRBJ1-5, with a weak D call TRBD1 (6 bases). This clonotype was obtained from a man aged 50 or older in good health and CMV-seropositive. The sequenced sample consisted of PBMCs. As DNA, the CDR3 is TGCGCCAGCAGGAGCGCAACAGGGATCGGCAATCAGCCCCAGCATTTT. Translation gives CASRSATGIGNQPQHF.